Each of the 32 T cell receptor beta chains below was sequenced from the same sample in a study of T-cell reconstitution after alpha-beta-depleted transplantation in children. As it was prepared, the TCRbeta library received unique molecular identifiers. In TCRdb, the PCR reads were re-called with MiXCR into one record per CDR3 protein. The sample consists of more than 400,000 distinct CDR3 sequences, roughly 44% of them appearing once. Sample: PBMCs, taken before TCRalphabeta/CD19-depleted stem cell transplant. Receptor source: a girl aged 2-10 years with aplastic anemia, due to receive a stem cell transplant.

The rearrangement uses TRBV11-2 and TRBJ2-3, with 11 bases lining up with TRBD2. V was clipped by 5 bases and J by 2 bases; unmatched bases: 6. The CDR3 covers 16 residues. CDR1 SGHAT and CDR2 FQNNGV come from the germline V gene. CDR3 nucleotide sequence: TGTGCCAGCAGCGCCGGGACTAGCGGACCCACAGATACGCAGTATTTT. Protein product: CASSAGTSGPTDTQYF.

This clonotype was counted ten times or more. The chain combines TRBV9 with TRBJ2-2; D might be TRBD1 or TRBD2, each matching 6 bases. The CDR3 loop spans 15 amino acids. Germline assignment: CDR1 SGDLS and CDR2 YYNGEE. V lost 0 bases, J lost 4 bases, and 10 bases lay in between. The CDR3 loop is CASSVGGGRTGELFF. CDR3 sequence (DNA): TGTGCCAGCAGCGTAGGAGGGGGGCGCACCGGGGAGCTGTTTTTT.

This clonotype has only a few counts. This chain links TRBV6-4 with TRBJ2-1; D tentatively fits TRBD1 or TRBD2 (7 bases each). Germline loops: CDR1 MRHNA, CDR2 SNTAGT. Trimming pared 6 bases from V and 0 bases from J, leaving 24 bases between. The CDR3 sequence is 19 residues long. The CDR3 DNA follows: TGTGCCAGCAGCGACAGGGTACGTGGCGGGGGCGGCTCCTACAATGAGCAGTTCTTC. It is translated as CASSDRVRGGGGSYNEQFF.

This clonotype was counted a few times. This chain connects TRBV28 to TRBJ2-1, with a possible D match to TRBD1 (5 bases). The CDR3 loop spans 15 amino acids. Germline CDR1 and CDR2: MDHEN and SYDVKM. V lost 10 bases and J 5 bases, leaving 21 bases between the germline ends. The CDR3 sequence: CAILTASSNHNEQFF. The CDR3 DNA sequence: TGTGCCATCCTGACAGCTTCTTCAAACCACAATGAGCAGTTCTTC.

The chain recombines TRBV4-2 with TRBJ2-1; TRBD1 agrees at 7 bases. The CDR3 runs 16 residues. The germline gives CDR1 LGHNA, CDR2 YNFKEQ. Losses at the gene ends were 0 bases for V and 3 bases for J; bases not matched to a gene: 5. CDR3 sequence: CASSQDVQGNYNEQFF. The CDR3 bases are TGTGCCAGCAGCCAAGATGTACAGGGGAACTACAATGAGCAGTTCTTC.

The chain uses TRBV7-2 and TRBJ1-5; D remains unclear. Deletions cut 4 bases from V and 7 bases from J, with 11 bases between. This CDR3 contains 13 residues. The V gene's germline CDR1 is SGHTA and CDR2 FQGNSA. In DNA, the CDR3 is TGTGCCAGCAGCTCCGAATTGGAGCAGCCCCAGCATTTT. The encoded protein is CASSSELEQPQHF.

CDR3 bases: TGCAGCGTGCGAGGGGGTACGGAGACCCAGTACTTC. This gives the protein CSVRGGTETQYF. The chain has TRBV29-1 and TRBJ2-5; a weak D match, TRBD1 (6 bases). Germline CDR1 SQVTM, CDR2 ANQGSEA. Trimming left V 6 bases short and J 5 bases short, with 13 bases between. There are 12 residues in the CDR3.

This clonotype was detected a few times. J is TRBJ1-2 and V is TRBV6-5; TRBD1 matches 9 bases. The CDR3 has 17 residues. Germline loops: CDR1 MNHEY, CDR2 SVGAGI. The trim removed 2 bases at V and 7 bases at J, leaving 14 bases unmatched. The CDR3 region is CASSYGTGLFEAGGYTF. The DNA of the CDR3 is TGTGCCAGCAGTTACGGGACAGGGTTATTTGAAGCGGGTGGCTACACCTTC.

This chain links TRBV18 with TRBJ2-1, with 7 nucleotides matching TRBD2. The length of the CDR3 is 14 residues. Trimming removed 3 bases from V and 5 bases from J; junction bases left unmatched: 4. CDR1 is KGHSH and CDR2 is LQKENI in the germline V gene. The CDR3: CASSPDGTNNEQFF. CDR3 DNA: TGTGCCAGCTCACCTGACGGGACTAACAATGAGCAGTTCTTC.

This clonotype was found a few times. The CDR3 sequence: CASSLTANSYEQYF. The CDR3 DNA is TGTGCCAGCTCACTGACAGCTAACTCCTACGAGCAGTACTTC. This chain links TRBV18 with TRBJ2-7; TRBD1 is a possible D gene (5 bases). V was trimmed by 4 bases and J by 0 bases, leaving 10 bases between them. The CDR3 loop spans 14 amino acids. CDR1 is KGHSH, CDR2 LQKENI, per germline.

This clonotype was observed a few times. This chain links TRBV9 with TRBJ2-3; unclear D gene. Germline V gene sequence: CDR1 SGDLS, CDR2 YYNGEE. This CDR3 spans 14 amino acids. V was shortened by 0 bases and J by 3 bases, with 8 bases between the two germline ends. CDR3 in amino acids: CASSVAAITDTQYF. CDR3 DNA: TGTGCCAGCAGCGTAGCAGCTATTACAGATACGCAGTATTTT.

J is TRBJ1-3 and V is TRBV12-3 or TRBV12-4, with a weak D call TRBD1 (5 bases). V lost 7 bases and J 4 bases, leaving 20 bases between the germline ends. There are 16 residues in the CDR3. This CDR3 reads CASILGGAGIGNTIYF. CDR3 in DNA: TGTGCCAGCATCCTTGGAGGGGCAGGGATAGGAAACACCATATATTTT.

J is TRBJ2-5 and V is TRBV29-1, with a possible D match to TRBD1 (5 bases). V was cut by 0 bases and J by 7 bases, with 12 bases left in between. The CDR3 loop spans 13 amino acids. The germline gives CDR1 SQVTM, CDR2 ANQGSEA. The CDR3: CSVEDGIRGTQYF. The CDR3 nucleotides read TGCAGCGTTGAAGATGGTATTAGGGGGACCCAGTACTTC.

This clonotype was seen a few times. The rearrangement joins TRBV7-9 to TRBJ2-2; D might be TRBD1 or TRBD2, each matching 5 bases. The germline V gene encodes CDR1 SEHNR and CDR2 FQNEAQ (reference sequence). The CDR3 consists of 14 residues. The V gene lost 6 bases and the J gene lost 2 bases, with 10 bases spanning the gap. CDR3 sequence (DNA): TGTGCCAGCAGATCCGGGGCCAACACCGGGGAGCTGTTTTTT. It translates to CASRSGANTGELFF.

V and J are TRBV20-1 and TRBJ2-1; 7 nucleotides line up with TRBD2. The germline gives CDR1 DFQATT, CDR2 SNEGSKA (reference sequence). The trim removed 0 bases at V and 6 bases at J, leaving 17 bases unmatched. The CDR3 is 18 residues long. The CDR3: CSAREQGRRRETSNEQFF. CDR3 nucleotides: TGCAGTGCTAGAGAGCAAGGGAGGAGGCGGGAGACGAGCAATGAGCAGTTCTTC.

This sequence joins TRBV5-1 and TRBJ2-2; unclear D gene. Germline V gene lookup returns CDR1 SGHRS and CDR2 YFSETQ. The CDR3 spans 15 residues. The V gene lost 1 base and the J gene lost 1 base, with 8 bases spanning the gap. The CDR3 loop is CASSLRPMNTGELFF. The CDR3 DNA is TGCGCCAGCAGCTTGAGGCCGATGAACACCGGGGAGCTGTTTTTT.

This clonotype was seen at least ten times. The CDR3 reads CASSPGTYEQYF. The CDR3 nucleotides read TGTGCCAGCTCACCCGGGACCTACGAGCAGTACTTC. The rearrangement joins TRBV18 to TRBJ2-7; the D gene is possibly TRBD2 (5 bases). This CDR3 spans 12 amino acids. Germline-derived CDR1 and CDR2 are KGHSH and LQKENI. Trimming took off 3 bases at V and 2 bases at J, with 5 bases between the two ends.

This clonotype was observed a few times. The chain couples TRBV7-3 to TRBJ2-1; 8 bases are shared with TRBD2. Germline lookup yields CDR1 SGHTA and CDR2 FQGTGA. V lost 0 bases, J lost 5 bases, and 12 bases stayed unmatched. The CDR3 runs 18 residues. As DNA, the CDR3 is TGTGCCAGCAGCTTAACGGGGATGGCTAGCGGGTCGGACAATGAGCAGTTCTTC. Translating it yields CASSLTGMASGSDNEQFF.

This chain links TRBV29-1 with TRBJ2-7; D may correspond to TRBD1 or TRBD2 (5 bases each). The CDR3 is 10 amino acids. From germline, CDR1 is SQVTM and CDR2 ANQGSEA. V lost 4 bases and J 5 bases, leaving 6 bases between the germline ends. The CDR3: CSVGDHEQYF. CDR3 DNA sequence: TGCAGCGTTGGGGACCACGAGCAGTACTTC.

This clonotype was seen many times. V is TRBV6-5 and J is TRBJ2-1; TRBD1 aligns across 9 bases. J was trimmed by 7 bases and V by 1 base; bases with no gene match: 17. The CDR3 runs to 19 residues. Germline CDR1 MNHEY, CDR2 SVGAGI. The CDR3 sequence: CASSYFPPTGTGKGNEQFF. The CDR3 region has the DNA TGTGCCAGCAGTTACTTTCCACCTACCGGGACAGGGAAGGGGAATGAGCAGTTCTTC.

The chain is built from TRBV11-2 and TRBJ1-1; D perhaps matches TRBD1 (5 bases). The CDR3 totals 13 residues. Per germline, CDR1 SGHAT and CDR2 FQNNGV. Trimming took off 1 base at V and 7 bases at J, with 10 bases between the two ends. The CDR3 region has the DNA TGTGCCAGCAGCTTAGTGGGGGGGGATGAAGCTTTCTTT. It yields the protein CASSLVGGDEAFF. Combining the CDR3 with reference TRBV11-2 and TRBJ1-1 gives the whole variable domain EAGVAQSPRYKIIEKRQSVAFWCNPISGHATLYWYQQILGQGPKLLIQFQNNGVVDDSQLPKDRFSAERLKGVDSTLKIQPAKLEDSAVYLCASSLVGGDEAFFGQGTRLTVV.

This rearrangement joins TRBV10-3 to TRBJ2-7; D call uncertain. From germline, CDR1 is ENHRY and CDR2 SYGVKD. The CDR3 consists of 12 residues. Deletions cut 8 bases from V and 0 bases from J, with 8 bases between. CDR3 nucleotide sequence: TGTGCCATCGCAGGCGCCTCCTACGAGCAGTACTTC. As protein: CAIAGASYEQYF.

The rearrangement links TRBV7-9 to TRBJ1-5, with 7 bases that match TRBD1. The CDR3 sequence is 16 residues long. Trimming at V came to 5 bases and at J to 0 bases, leaving 7 bases not matched to a gene. Per the germline V gene, CDR1 is SEHNR and CDR2 is FQNEAQ (reference sequence). The CDR3 nucleotides read TGTGCCAGCAGCCACGGACAGGCCTATAGCAATCAGCCCCAGCATTTT. Amino acids: CASSHGQAYSNQPQHF. Using reference TRBV7-9 and TRBJ1-5 for the parts outside the CDR3, the full variable domain is DTGVSQNPRHKITKRGQNVTFRCDPISEHNRLYWYRQTLGQGPEFLTYFQNEAQLEKSRLLSDRFSAERPKGSFSTLEIQRTEQGDSAMYLCASSHGQAYSNQPQHFGDGTRLSIL.

The rearrangement links TRBV5-6 to TRBJ2-1; D tentatively fits TRBD1 or TRBD2 (6 bases each). V was trimmed by 4 bases and J by 4 bases, leaving 15 bases between them. Germline V gene data show CDR1 as SGHDT and CDR2 as YYEEEE. There are 15 residues in the CDR3. CDR3 DNA sequence: TGTGCCAGCAGCCCTGCGGGACATATTTACAATGAGCAGTTCTTC. It specifies CASSPAGHIYNEQFF. The whole variable domain, filled in from reference TRBV5-6 and TRBJ2-1, reads DAGVTQSPTHLIKTRGQQVTLRCSPKSGHDTVSWYQQALGQGPQFIFQYYEEEERQRGNFPDRFSGHQFPNYSSELNVNALLLGDSALYLCASSPAGHIYNEQFFGPGTRLTVL.

The V call is TRBV6-1, the J call TRBJ2-7, with D tentatively TRBD2 (6 bases). Looked up from germline, CDR1 is MNHNS and CDR2 is SASEGT. This CDR3 comprises 16 residues. V dropped 6 bases and J dropped 0 bases, with 18 bases sitting between them. CDR3 sequence reads: CASRDLTGVDSYEQYF. The CDR3 nucleotides are TGTGCCAGCAGGGACCTGACGGGGGTCGACTCCTACGAGCAGTACTTC.

This clonotype was seen at least ten times. CDR3: CSASTGLTGRHGDSHEAFF. The DNA for the CDR3 is TGCAGTGCTAGTACTGGACTGACTGGCAGACATGGAGACAGTCATGAAGCTTTCTTT. The chain has TRBV20-1 and TRBJ1-1; tentative D call: TRBD1 (5 bases). V was shortened by 3 bases and J by 7 bases, with 33 bases between the two germline ends. This CDR3 contains 19 residues. Per the germline V gene, CDR1 is DFQATT and CDR2 is SNEGSKA (reference sequence).

The chain recombines TRBV7-2 with TRBJ2-7; weak D call: TRBD2 (5 bases). Germline V gives CDR1 SGHTA, CDR2 FQGNSA. Trimming removed 0 bases from V and 6 bases from J, with 9 bases in between. The CDR3 consists of 13 residues. The CDR3 nucleotides are TGTGCCAGCAGCTTAGCGGACCGGGGCGAGCAGTACTTC. It is translated as CASSLADRGEQYF.

This clonotype was seen only once. The chain couples TRBV20-1 to TRBJ1-1; TRBD1 aligns across 8 bases. Germline V gives CDR1 DFQATT, CDR2 SNEGSKA (reference sequence). The CDR3 is made up of 14 amino acids. V shed 2 bases and J 0 bases; nucleotides not matched to a gene: 2. Here the CDR3 DNA reads TGCAGTGCTAGACAGGGGGCCTTGAACACTGAAGCTTTCTTT. Translating it yields CSARQGALNTEAFF.

At least ten counts were recorded for this clonotype. V and J are TRBV29-1 and TRBJ2-1; 10 bases agree with TRBD2. The V gene's germline CDR1 is SQVTM and CDR2 ANQGSEA. The CDR3 spans 15 residues. V lost 2 bases to trimming and J lost 9 bases; unmatched junction nucleotides: 10. CDR3 sequence: CSVESAGGPWSEQFF. CDR3 coding DNA: TGCAGCGTTGAATCAGCGGGAGGGCCTTGGAGTGAGCAGTTCTTC.

This clonotype was seen at least ten times. This chain joins TRBV25-1 and TRBJ2-7, with TRBD2 matching over 11 bases. This CDR3 contains 15 residues. Trimming removed 4 bases from V and 0 bases from J; junction bases left unmatched: 2. In germline, CDR1 is MGHDK, CDR2 SYGVNS. The CDR3 sequence is CASSVTSGSSYEQYF. The CDR3, as DNA: TGTGCCAGCAGTGTCACTAGCGGGAGCTCCTACGAGCAGTACTTC.

This chain uses TRBV7-9 with TRBJ2-6; D not certain. Germline loops: CDR1 SEHNR, CDR2 FQNEAQ (reference sequence). CDR3 length equals 16 residues. V shed 5 bases and J shed 4 bases, with 15 bases lying between them. In DNA form, the CDR3 reads TGTGCCAGCAGCCCACTACAGAAGGAAGGGGCCAACGTCCTGACTTTC. It translates to CASSPLQKEGANVLTF.

This clonotype appeared many times. This chain joins TRBV11-2 and TRBJ2-3, with D unclear. The CDR3 length is 15 residues. Trimming took off 1 base at V and 3 bases at J, with 11 bases between the two ends. The V gene's germline CDR1 is SGHAT and CDR2 FQNNGV. The CDR3 DNA follows: TGTGCCAGCAGCTTAGCTGACGGCCCAACAGATACGCAGTATTTT. Translation: CASSLADGPTDTQYF.